This T cell receptor (beta chain) was sequenced in a study of T-cell memory formation after mild COVID-19. This CDR3 is 15 amino acids long. Germline-derived CDR1 and CDR2 are SGHKS and YYEKEE (reference sequence). Trimming took 4 bases from V and 6 from J; bases not matched to a gene: 11. TCRdb re-called the 5' RACE reads through MiXCR, storing one row per CDR3 protein. This table holds roughly 550,000 distinct CDR3 sequences, roughly 22% found once. The chain combines TRBV5-5 with TRBJ2-3, with 7 bases identical to TRBD2. Sequenced material: PBMCs or a T cell subset sorted from them (not recorded which). The TCR comes from an adult woman who had mild COVID-19 (a few samples of this study predate the infection). Cell type and time point are not known. The CDR3 bases are TGTGCCAGCAGCGAAAGCGGGGTTAGGCATGATACGCAGTATTTT. It codes for CASSESGVRHDTQYF.